The rows below give T cell receptor beta chains drawn from one sample of a study of blood T cell repertoires in COVID-19. This table comes from immunoSEQ multiplex PCR, and its TCRdb copy is limited to in-frame clones, with some not included. The sample lists some 270,000 clones; over 75% were seen once. The sample comprised PBMCs or T cells enriched from blood (not recorded which). The source is a woman aged 50 to 60 with acute COVID-19. CDR3s include the opening cysteine and the closing phenylalanine or tryptophan. Each record gives: V gene, J gene, CDR3 protein.

>TRBV7-9|TRBJ1-3
CASSLRGQGASGNTIYF
>TRBV7-2|TRBJ1-5
CASSLADSDQPQHF
>TRBV7-2|TRBJ2-4
CASSARAKNIQYF
>TRBV20-1|TRBJ2-1
CSASLPYNEQFF
>TRBV7-2|TRBJ1-2
CASSLGGGSIYGYTF
>TRBV7-9|TRBJ1-2
CASSLAQGTAYGYTF
>TRBV6-6|TRBJ1-1
CASSYRTDMNTEAFF
>TRBV5-1|TRBJ1-2
CASRFGSASPGYGYTF
>TRBV6-6|TRBJ1-1
CASNNFRVGRTEAFF
>TRBV5-1|TRBJ1-5
CASSPAGGEQPQHF
>TRBV18|TRBJ1-2
CASSLTSATDLLQYGYTF